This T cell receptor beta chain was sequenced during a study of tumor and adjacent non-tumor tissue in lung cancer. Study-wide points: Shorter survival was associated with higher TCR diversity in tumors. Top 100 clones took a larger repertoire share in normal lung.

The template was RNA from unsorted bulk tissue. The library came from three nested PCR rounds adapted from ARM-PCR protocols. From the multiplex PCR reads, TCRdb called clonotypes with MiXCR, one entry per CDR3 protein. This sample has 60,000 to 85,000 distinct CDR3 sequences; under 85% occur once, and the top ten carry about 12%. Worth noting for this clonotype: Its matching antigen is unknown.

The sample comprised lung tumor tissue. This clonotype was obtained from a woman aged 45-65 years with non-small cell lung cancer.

DNA of the CDR3: TGTGCCAGCTTAGACTGCAATGAGCAGTACTTC. It codes for CASLDCNEQYF. The J gene is TRBJ2-1, the V gene TRBV11-3; D remains ambiguous. The J call is uncertain, as TRBJ2-7 better fits the DNA end. The CDR3 extends over 11 amino acids. Looked up from germline, CDR1 is SGHNT and CDR2 is YENEEA.